The rows below give T cell receptor delta chains drawn from one sample of a study of Vδ1+ human thymocytes. TCRdb reanalysed the multiplex PCR reads via CATT. The sample lists 23,000 or so delta-chain clones, roughly 6.7% occurring once. The sample was Vdelta1+ gamma-delta thymocytes from the thymus. The receptor set was obtained from a girl less than two years old who had congenital heart surgery. The CDR3 runs from the conserved cysteine through the conserved F or W. Fields, in order: V gene, clone size, J gene, D gene, CDR3 DNA, CDR3 protein. D genes are given only for firm matches. Where a row states a size, it is once, few, many or the class of an expanded clone; other rows omit it.

>TRDV1|few|TRDJ1|TRDD3
TGTGCTCTTGGGGAAAATAGTGGGGGATACAATAACCGAGGTAAACTCATCTTT
CALGENSGGYNNRGKLIF
>TRDV2|few|TRDJ1|TRDD3
TGTGCCTGTGAGTCTATCTGGAACTCATACTGGGGATGGACCCCCGTTGTGGGCGATAAACTCATCTTT
CACESIWNSYWGWTPVVGDKLIF
>TRDV1|few|TRDJ1|TRDD2
TGTGCTCTTGGGGAATGCCGCTTCCTACGACTTAGGACCGATAAACTCATCTTT
CALGECRFLRLRTDKLIF
>TRDV1|NA|TRDJ1|TRDD3
TGTGCTCTTGGGGTCCAGGGAGAAGTACTGGGGGATCGGTACACCGATAAACTCATCTTT
CALGVQGEVLGDRYTDKLIF
>TRDV2|medium-sized|TRDJ1|NA
TGTGCCTGTGCGAGGGATATTAGACTCATCTTT
CACARDIRLIF
>TRDV1|NA|TRDJ1|NA
TGTGCTCTTGGGGAACGGCCTACGGGTACTAACACCGATAAACTCATCTTT
CALGERPTGTNTDKLIF
>TRDV1|few|TRDJ1|NA
TGTGCTCTTGGGGAACTCAGCCTAGCCCATCATATATCGCGGTACACCGATAAACTCATCTTT
CALGELSLAHHISRYTDKLIF
>TRDV1|NA|TRDJ1|NA
TGTGCTCTTGGAGAACTTAAGGAATTGGAGGCCGATAAACTCATCTTT
CALGELKELEADKLIF
>TRDV1|few|TRDJ1|TRDD3
TGTGCTCTTGGGGAACTATGCCCACTGGGGGATACTGTCACCGATAAACTCATCTTT
CALGELCPLGDTVTDKLIF
>TRDV1|NA|TRDJ1|NA
TGTGCTCTTGGGGAACGGGTTCCTTCCCTTTTGTGGCCGGGCGCCAATAAACTCATCTTT
CALGERVPSLLWPGANKLIF
>TRDV1|NA|TRDJ1|NA
TGTGCCCTTGGGGAACCGCCCTTCCTCTGGGGGACTCCGCGTTACACCGATAAACTCATCTTT
CALGEPPFLWGTPRYTDKLIF
>TRDV1|NA|TRDJ1|NA
TGTGCTCTTGGGGAACTAGTAAGTCCCCCCGTGGAGCTCATCTTT
CALGELVSPPVELIF
>TRDV1|NA|TRDJ1|TRDD3
TGTGCTCTTGGGGAACTAGGTCGCTGGGGGATACGGTTTTCGTACACCGATAAACTCATCTTT
CALGELGRWGIRFSYTDKLIF
>TRDV1|NA|TRDJ1|TRDD3
TGTGCTCTTGGCTTTGTACTGGGGGATACGGGCACCGATAAACTCATCTTT
CALGFVLGDTGTDKLIF
>TRDV1|few|TRDJ1|NA
TGTGCTCTTGGGGAAGTTGGCCCCCACGCCAAAACCGATAAACTCATCTTT
CALGEVGPHAKTDKLIF
>TRDV1|NA|TRDJ1|TRDD3
TGTGCTCTTGGGGAAGACCCCATGTCTCCACACCGTACTGGGGGAGGGGGTACGTACACCGATAAACTCATCTTT
CALGEDPMSPHRTGGGGTYTDKLIF
>TRDV1|few|TRDJ1|TRDD3
TGTGCTCTTGGGGAACTAGCTTCCATGTGGGGATACGCCGATAAACTCATCTTT
CALGELASMWGYADKLIF
>TRDV1|NA|TRDJ1|TRDD3
TGTGCTCTTGGGGAACTTCTCCTACCCATCTGGGGGATAAGCGATAAACTCATCTTT
CALGELLLPIWGISDKLIF
>TRDV1|few|TRDJ1|NA
TGTGCTCTTGGGGAAATTTCTGTAGGTGGGCACTACACCGATAAACTCATCTTT
CALGEISVGGHYTDKLIF
>TRDV1|NA|TRDJ1|TRDD3
TGTGCTCTTGGGGAACTAGCCCTACTGGGGGACCCTAGGACCGATAAACTCATCTTT
CALGELALLGDPRTDKLIF
>TRDV1|few|TRDJ1|NA
TGTGCTCTTGGGGAATGTTGGGCTCGCTGGGGAGGAGATAAACTCATCTTT
CALGECWARWGGDKLIF
>TRDV1|NA|TRDJ1|TRDD3
TGTGCTCTTGGGGACGGCCTCCACTACTGGGGGATACGGGACACCGATAAACTCATCTTT
CALGDGLHYWGIRDTDKLIF
>TRDV2|NA|TRDJ3|NA
TGTGCCTGTGACACGGGGTGGGGATCGTCCTGGGACACCCGACAGATGTTTTTC
CACDTGWGSSWDTRQMFF
>TRDV1|NA|TRDJ1|NA
TGTGCTCTTGGGGAACTAGTCTCGTACACCGATAAACTCATCTTT
CALGELVSYTDKLIF
>TRDV1|few|TRDJ1|NA
TGTGCTCTTGGGGAAGGCGGCCTTACCCCTTCCTACGGGGTGGGATACGGGAGCACCGATAAACTCATCTTT
CALGEGGLTPSYGVGYGSTDKLIF
>TRDV1|NA|TRDJ1|TRDD3
TGTGCTCTTGGTGTCCCGTACTGGGGGATCCACACCGATAAACTCATCTTT
CALGVPYWGIHTDKLIF
>TRDV1|few|TRDJ1|TRDD3
TGTGCTCTTGGGAACGATATCGTACCTCTAATACTGGGGAAGTACACCGATAAACTCATCTTT
CALGNDIVPLILGKYTDKLIF
>TRDV1|NA|TRDJ1|NA
TGTGCTCTTGGGGACCCTCCTAGCTGGGGACCCACAACCTATAAACTCATCTTT
CALGDPPSWGPTTYKLIF
>TRDV1|NA|TRDJ1|NA
TGTGCTCTTGGTCGACCACCGCGACCGGAAGACTACGGGGACACCGATAAACCCATCTTT
CALGRPPRPEDYGDTDKPIF
>TRDV1|few|TRDJ1|NA
TGTGCTCTTGGGGCGTCTTCCTACGGGGGATACCGGCCCCCTGATAGACTCATCTTT
CALGASSYGGYRPPDRLIF
>TRDV1|few|TRDJ1|TRDD3
TGTGCTCTTGGGGAACTATCCCCTTTCCTCAGGGGGATACAACAACCTCACACCGATAAACTCATCTTT
CALGELSPFLRGIQQPHTDKLIF
>TRDV1|few|TRDJ1|TRDD3
TGTGCTCTTGGGGCCCTGAAATTTTCCTCTTTGGGGGATACTCGGGAACTCATCTTT
CALGALKFSSLGDTRELIF
>TRDV1|few|TRDJ1|NA
TGTGCTCTTGGGGAGCTAGGGTATTTGAACACCGATAAACTCATCTTT
CALGELGYLNTDKLIF
>TRDV1|NA|TRDJ1|TRDD3
TGTGCTCTATCAAATCGTCCGTTCATTACTGGGGGACTAAACACCGATAAACTCATCTTT
CALSNRPFITGGLNTDKLIF
>TRDV1|few|TRDJ1|TRDD2
TGTGCTCTTGGGCCACCATCCTTCCTATCCTCCGGCCGAGATAAACTCATCTTT
CALGPPSFLSSGRDKLIF
>TRDV1|NA|TRDJ1|TRDD3
TGTGCTCTTGGGGAACTCCCCCCGCCTGGGGGATCTAAACTCATCTTT
CALGELPPPGGSKLIF
>TRDV1|NA|TRDJ1|TRDD3
TGTGCTCTTGGGGAAGGATGGTCCGGGTCCCGTCCTACTGGGGGCCATTACACCGATAAACTCATCTTT
CALGEGWSGSRPTGGHYTDKLIF
>TRDV1|few|TRDJ1|TRDD3
TGTGCTCTTGCGTACCTACTGGGGGATATGGGTGGGCTCATCTTT
CALAYLLGDMGGLIF
>TRDV1|NA|TRDJ1|NA
TGTGCTCTTGGGGAACAAGTCCGTCAAAGACTCATCTTT
CALGEQVRQRLIF
>TRDV1|NA|TRDJ1|TRDD3
TGTGCTCTTGGGGAATTAATCCTACGCCCCGGTACTGGGGGATACGGGAAACTCATCTTT
CALGELILRPGTGGYGKLIF
>TRDV1|few|TRDJ1|TRDD3
TGTGCTCTTGGGGAGATGGCCTTCCCCTTACTGGGGGATTTGGGTGCCGATAAACTCATCTTT
CALGEMAFPLLGDLGADKLIF
>TRDV1|NA|TRDJ1|TRDD3
TGTGCTCTTGGGGAAAAGTGCGACTACTCGTCTTACTGGGGGATACGAATCGATAAACTCATCTTT
CALGEKCDYSSYWGIRIDKLIF
>TRDV1|NA|TRDJ1|TRDD3
TGTGCTCTTGGGGAACTGTCTATTCCCGCAGTGGGGGATACCTTACTGTACACCGATAAACTCATCTTT
CALGELSIPAVGDTLLYTDKLIF
>TRDV1|few|TRDJ1|TRDD3
TGTGCTCTTGGGGAAAGTGAGGGTACTGGGGGATACCAGACGGGTCTTACCGATAAACTCATCTTT
CALGESEGTGGYQTGLTDKLIF
>TRDV1|NA|TRDJ1|NA
TGTGCTCTTGGGGAAATCAGGAGTCCGCGGTCCACCGATAAACTCATCTTT
CALGEIRSPRSTDKLIF
>TRDV1|NA|TRDJ1|TRDD3
TGTGCTCTTGGGGAAGTTCCTCTTGGGCTGGGGGACGACACCGATAAACTCATCTTT
CALGEVPLGLGDDTDKLIF